The clone carrying this TCR beta chain showed up just a few times. Its antigen is still unknown. These data belong to a study of T cell repertoires in aging, cancer and after chemotherapy. Across the study: Donors were grouped into six age bands spanning 30 or younger through 70 or older.

Whole-study findings and limits: In healthy donors, age-related TCR diversity loss mainly reflected lost richness.

Multiplex touch-down PCR with TRB-A/B primers amplified rearranged V-D-J TRB sequences. TCRdb re-derived calls from the multiplex PCR reads in MiXCR, one entry per CDR3 protein. The sample contains more than 650 distinct CDR3 sequences, 20% to 25% of which appear only once. The germline V gene encodes CDR1 DFQATT and CDR2 SNEGSKA (reference sequence). This CDR3 region has 15 residues. The germline V and J ends were trimmed by 1 base and 5 bases, with 16 bases remaining between them. TCR beta rearrangements were amplified from peripheral blood genomic DNA. The receptor was isolated from a human donor with a solid tumor. The chain joins TRBV20-1 to TRBJ2-3, with D possibly matching TRBD2 (6 bases). The specimen sequenced was blood. CDR3 sequence: CSARGGTLEGDTQYF. CDR3 nucleotides: TGCAGTGCTAGAGGGGGGACTCTGGAGGGAGATACGCAGTATTTT.